The 9 T cell receptor beta chains reported below all come from one sample, sequenced in a study of blood T cell repertoires in COVID-19. The repertoire was sequenced with immunoSEQ multiplex PCR; TCRdb's copy has only in-frame clones and lacks some. The sample yields under 350,000 clones, roughly 90% seen once. The specimen sequenced was PBMCs or T cells enriched from blood (not recorded which). The receptors were gathered from a woman in her sixties who had recovered from COVID-19.

The V gene is TRBV9, the J gene TRBJ1-5; 7 positions match TRBD1. The CDR3 is made up of 14 amino acids. The V segment lost 0 bases and the J segment 5 bases; nucleotides outside the gene matches: 2. Germline CDR1 SGDLS, CDR2 YYNGEE. The CDR3 bases are TGTGCCAGCAGCGTAGGCAGGGGGGATCAGCCCCAGCATTTT. This encodes CASSVGRGDQPQHF.

The genes are TRBV6-1 and TRBJ1-4; D remains ambiguous. Germline V CDR1 and CDR2: MNHNS, SASEGT. Trimming took 0 bases from V and 7 from J, leaving 6 bases between them. The length of the CDR3 is 13 residues. The CDR3 DNA is TGTGCCAGCAGTGAAGCCCCGAGTGAAAAACTGTTTTTT. Residues: CASSEAPSEKLFF.

V is TRBV20-1 and J is TRBJ1-1, with D unresolved. Germline V gives CDR1 DFQATT, CDR2 SNEGSKA (reference sequence). Trimming removed 3 bases at V and 0 bases at J, with 17 bases between. This CDR3 contains 16 residues. CDR3 region: CSASNSIRTVNTEAFF. The CDR3 DNA is TGCAGTGCTAGTAACTCCATAAGGACTGTGAACACTGAAGCTTTCTTT.

This chain links TRBV3-1 (or the pseudogene TRBV3-2) with TRBJ2-3; 7 bases match TRBD1. Germline V gene lookup returns CDR1 LGHDT and CDR2 YNNKEL (reference sequence). V trimming: 5 bases; J trimming: 5 bases; junction bases outside the gene matches: 7. There are 14 residues in the CDR3. CDR3 amino acids: CASSLLQGIDTQYF. The CDR3 DNA is TGTGCCAGCAGCTTACTACAGGGGATAGATACGCAGTATTTT.

V is TRBV28 and J is TRBJ1-3; a weak D match, TRBD1 (6 bases). The CDR3 runs 14 residues. Between the trimmed V and J ends, which lost 2 bases and 3 bases, there was a span of 8 bases. Germline V gene sequence: CDR1 MDHEN, CDR2 SYDVKM. This CDR3 reads CASSLTTGGNTIYF. As DNA, the CDR3 is TGTGCCAGCAGTTTAACGACAGGTGGAAACACCATATATTTT.

J is TRBJ1-5 and V is TRBV7-9; tentatively, D is TRBD1 (6 bases). Germline CDR1 is SEHNR and CDR2 is FQNEAQ (reference sequence). This CDR3 has 14 amino acids. Trimming removed 5 bases from V and 6 bases from J, with 14 bases in between. In DNA, the CDR3 is TGTGCCAGCAGCCCTACAGGGCAGCGTCAGCCCCAGCATTTT. Protein product: CASSPTGQRQPQHF.

The J gene is TRBJ2-5, the V gene TRBV5-1; the match to TRBD1 covers 8 bases. V lost 4 bases, J lost 4 bases, and 9 bases stayed unmatched. The CDR3 sequence is 15 residues long. Germline V gene data show CDR1 as SGHRS and CDR2 as YFSETQ. The CDR3 nucleotides read TGCGCCAGCAGCCCGGCCGGGACAGGTGGAGAGACCCAGTACTTC. As protein: CASSPAGTGGETQYF.

The rearrangement links TRBV5-4 to TRBJ2-7; D may be TRBD1 (5 bases). CDR3 length equals 12 residues. The V gene's germline CDR1 is SGHNT and CDR2 YYREEE (reference sequence). Trimming shortened V by 3 bases and J by 5 bases, and 9 bases separated the two germline ends. The chain's CDR3 is CASSSQGDEQYF. The CDR3, as DNA: TGTGCCAGCAGCTCCCAGGGTGACGAGCAGTACTTC.

V gene TRBV11-3 combines with J gene TRBJ2-4, with TRBD1 matching 10 bases. V shed 4 bases and J 0 bases; nucleotides not matched to a gene: 3. This CDR3 is built from 16 residues. Looked up from germline, CDR1 is SGHNT and CDR2 is YENEEA. DNA of the CDR3: TGTGCCAGCAGCTCCGGGACAGGGGAAGCCAAAAACATTCAGTACTTC. As protein: CASSSGTGEAKNIQYF.